This passage covers 25 T cell receptor beta chains from one sample sequenced in a study of CD8 T cells in Susac syndrome. When the RNA was reverse transcribed, random hexamers were used with an input of about 0.5 to 1 ug. TCRdb re-called the immunoSEQ multiplex PCR reads with MiXCR, one entry per CDR3 protein. This table holds fewer than 350,000 distinct CDR3 sequences, around 92% found once. The specimen sequenced was CD4+ T cells from PBMCs. The source is a human donor with multiple sclerosis.

V usage is TRBV21-1 and J usage is TRBJ1-1. TRBV21-1 is given as a pseudogene. The CDR3 extends over 15 amino acids. This CDR3 is CASSKAGRWNTEAFF. The CDR3 DNA follows: TGTGCCAGCAGCAAAGCTGGCAGGTGGAACACTGAAGCTTTCTTT.

The rearrangement uses TRBV29-1 and TRBJ2-5; 9 nucleotides match TRBD2. In germline, CDR1 is SQVTM, CDR2 ANQGSEA. The V segment lost 4 bases and the J segment 5 bases; nucleotides outside the gene matches: 8. The CDR3 consists of 14 residues. This CDR3 reads CSVGVSGSFETQYF. As DNA, the CDR3 is TGCAGCGTTGGGGTTAGCGGGAGTTTCGAGACCCAGTACTTC.

The chain is built from TRBV15 and TRBJ2-5; D gene unclear. Deletions cut 0 bases from V and 4 bases from J, with 6 bases between. The CDR3 length is 13 residues. Per the germline V gene, CDR1 is LNHNV and CDR2 is YYDKDF (reference sequence). CDR3 in amino acids: CATSRDRLETQYF. CDR3 coding DNA: TGTGCCACCAGCAGAGATAGGTTAGAGACCCAGTACTTC. The whole variable domain, remainder taken from reference TRBV15 and TRBJ2-5, is DAMVIQNPRYQVTQFGKPVTLSCSQTLNHNVMYWYQQKSSQAPKLLFHYYDKDFNNEADTPDNFQSRRPNTSFCFLDIRSPGLGDTAMYLCATSRDRLETQYFGPGTRLLVL.

This clonotype occurred once. The chain has TRBV14 and TRBJ1-3, with a weak D call TRBD1 (5 bases). Germline V gives CDR1 SGHDN, CDR2 FVKESK. The CDR3 has 15 residues. Trimming cost V 1 base and J 2 bases, with 9 bases left between them. This CDR3 is CASSQARGTGNTIYF. CDR3 nucleotide sequence: TGTGCCAGCAGCCAAGCTCGGGGGACTGGAAACACCATATATTTT.

This chain connects TRBV7-2 to TRBJ2-1; D possibly corresponds to TRBD2 (5 bases). The CDR3 sequence is 16 residues long. The V gene's germline CDR1 is SGHTA and CDR2 FQGNSA. V was pared by 5 bases and J by 3 bases, with 17 bases between. CDR3 bases: TGTGCCAGCAGCCTAGGAGGTTCGCGAATCTACAATGAGCAGTTCTTC. Encoded protein: CASSLGGSRIYNEQFF.

This chain links TRBV30 with TRBJ2-2, with D possibly being TRBD1 or TRBD2 (6 bases each). Germline CDR1 and CDR2: GTSNPN and SVGIG (reference sequence). Trimming left V 7 bases short and J 3 bases short, with 15 bases between. The CDR3 spans 14 residues. CDR3 coding DNA: TGTGCCTTGACTAGGGGGGCGGACACCGGGGAGCTGTTTTTT. This sequence encodes CALTRGADTGELFF.

The CDR3 is CSAKSAYEQYF. DNA for the CDR3: TGCAGCGCCAAAAGCGCCTACGAGCAGTACTTC. V is TRBV29-1 and J is TRBJ2-7; no reliable D call. Germline V gene lookup returns CDR1 SQVTM and CDR2 ANQGSEA. The CDR3 spans 11 residues. Trimming removed 7 bases from V and 2 bases from J, with 9 bases in between.

The V call is TRBV6-5, the J call TRBJ1-1; D is perhaps TRBD1 (6 bases). The V and J ends lost 2 bases and 2 bases respectively, with 18 bases between them. This CDR3 has 17 residues. Germline lookup yields CDR1 MNHEY and CDR2 SVGAGI. The chain's CDR3 is CASSYGLGSGANTEAFF. In DNA, the CDR3 is TGTGCCAGCAGTTACGGGCTCGGTTCGGGGGCAAACACTGAAGCTTTCTTT.

J is TRBJ2-1 and V is TRBV13, with TRBD2 as a possible D gene (6 bases). The length of the CDR3 is 15 residues. Trimming pared 8 bases from V and 6 bases from J, leaving 20 bases between. Germline assignment: CDR1 PRHDT and CDR2 FYEKMQ (reference sequence). CDR3: CASVRSGSFSNEQFF. CDR3 nucleotide sequence: TGTGCCAGCGTGAGGAGCGGGTCCTTTAGCAATGAGCAGTTCTTC.

The chain employs TRBV7-2 and TRBJ2-7; no clear D gene. Looked up from germline, CDR1 is SGHTA and CDR2 is FQGNSA. V lost 5 bases and J 2 bases, leaving 13 bases between the germline ends. The CDR3 has 14 amino acids. CDR3 bases: TGTGCCAGCAGCCCAGACCGTTCGGCCTACGAGCAGTACTTC. Encoded protein: CASSPDRSAYEQYF.

The CDR3 sequence is CASSPPPVEGGETQYF. The DNA of the CDR3 is TGTGCCAGCAGTCCGCCCCCAGTGGAGGGAGGAGAGACCCAGTACTTC. The chain uses TRBV5-5 and TRBJ2-5; D may be TRBD2 (6 bases). The CDR3 consists of 16 residues. Germline loops: CDR1 SGHKS, CDR2 YYEKEE (reference sequence). V lost 5 bases and J lost 4, with 21 bases in between.

Here the CDR3 DNA reads TGTGCCATCAGAGACGGGAGAGCTAACTATGGCTACACCTTC. Translation: CAIRDGRANYGYTF. This chain links TRBV10-3 with TRBJ1-2; D is uncertain. V lost 6 bases to trimming and J lost 0 bases, with 11 bases between them. Germline V lookup: CDR1 ENHRY, CDR2 SYGVKD. The CDR3 length is 14 residues.

This chain uses TRBV12-3 or TRBV12-4 with TRBJ1-1; 9 bases map to TRBD1. This CDR3 contains 17 residues. J was trimmed by 6 bases and V by 0 bases; bases with no gene match: 11. The CDR3 nucleotides are TGTGCCAGCAGTTTAGCCTCGGACAGGGGAGCGATACCTGAAGCTTTCTTT. Protein product: CASSLASDRGAIPEAFF.

This clonotype was observed once. CDR3 sequence: CASILQRGTDTQYF. The CDR3 DNA follows: TGTGCCAGCATCCTTCAGCGGGGGACAGATACGCAGTATTTT. The V call is TRBV6-6, the J call TRBJ2-3; 8 nucleotides line up with TRBD2. CDR1 and CDR2 from the germline V gene are MNHNY and SVGAGI (reference sequence). The ends lost 7 bases at V and 3 bases at J; junction bases unmatched: 6. The CDR3 is made up of 14 amino acids.

J is TRBJ2-1 and V is TRBV11-2, with 9 bases identical to TRBD2. The germline CDR1 and CDR2 sequences are SGHAT and FQNNGV. Losses at the gene ends were 2 bases for V and 7 bases for J; bases not matched to a gene: 9. CDR3 length equals 16 residues. Here the CDR3 reads CASSLSLAGAQNEQFF. The DNA of the CDR3 is TGTGCCAGCAGCTTATCCTTAGCGGGGGCCCAAAATGAGCAGTTCTTC.

The J gene is TRBJ2-2, the V gene TRBV3-1; TRBD1 aligns across 8 bases. The CDR3 extends over 15 amino acids. CDR1 and CDR2 from the germline V gene are LGHDT and YNNKEL (reference sequence). Germline trimming cut 2 bases from V and 3 bases from J; bases unmatched to any gene: 2. CDR3 residues: CASSQQGAYTGELFF. The CDR3 nucleotides are TGTGCCAGCAGCCAACAGGGGGCATACACCGGGGAGCTGTTTTTT.

As for this clonotype: At one end the junction does not follow the germline gene, possibly because of a read error. The genes are TRBV5-1 and TRBJ1-1, with D hard to call. Germline V lookup: CDR1 SGHRS, CDR2 YFSETQ. This CDR3 comprises 11 residues. The CDR3 DNA sequence: TGCGCCAGCAGTGGCCATAAACTGACGAGTTTT. Translation: CASSGHKLTSF. Looking up the rest from reference TRBV5-1 and TRBJ1-1 gives the full variable domain: KAGVTQTPRYLIKTRGQQVTLSCSPISGHRSVSWYQQTPGQGLQFLFEYFSETQRNKGNFPGRFSGRQFSNSRSEMNVSTLELGDSALYLCASSGHKLTSFGQGTRLTVV.

The gene calls are TRBV5-4 and TRBJ1-1; tentative D call: TRBD1 (5 bases). The CDR3 has 14 residues. The V and J ends lost 0 bases and 3 bases respectively, with 9 bases between them. CDR1 SGHNT and CDR2 YYREEE come from the germline V gene (reference sequence). Here the CDR3 reads CASSLGGADTEAFF. The CDR3 DNA reads as TGTGCCAGCAGCTTGGGGGGCGCAGACACTGAAGCTTTCTTT.

This chain connects TRBV5-4 to TRBJ2-1, with 12 bases that match TRBD2. V was pared by 1 base and J by 7 bases, with 3 bases of the junction left unmatched. The CDR3 has 15 residues. In germline, CDR1 is SGHNT, CDR2 YYREEE (reference sequence). The CDR3 DNA sequence: TGTGCCAGCAGCTTGCAGACTAGCGGGAGTAATGAGCAGTTCTTC. Translated: CASSLQTSGSNEQFF.

This clonotype was recorded a few times. V gene TRBV6-5 combines with J gene TRBJ2-5; possibly TRBD2 for D (7 bases). The germline CDR1 and CDR2 sequences are MNHEY and SVGAGI. V was trimmed by 6 bases and J by 5 bases, leaving 16 bases between them. The CDR3 loop spans 14 amino acids. The CDR3 spells CASSRGRGSETQYF. CDR3 in DNA: TGTGCCAGCAGCCGAGGGAGGGGGAGCGAGACCCAGTACTTC.

The chain links TRBV6-2 or TRBV6-3 to TRBJ1-5; the D is unclear. CDR1 and CDR2 (germline): MNHEY, SVGEGT. The CDR3 runs 16 residues. With 4 bases removed from V and 2 bases from J, the gap between germline ends came to 15 bases. CDR3: CASSSAGRTGNQPQHF. CDR3 DNA sequence: TGTGCCAGCAGTTCGGCAGGCCGTACGGGCAATCAGCCCCAGCATTTT.

In this sample, this clonotype turned up once. The chain couples TRBV10-3 to TRBJ1-4; the match to TRBD1 covers 9 bases. This CDR3 has 16 amino acids. Looked up from germline, CDR1 is ENHRY and CDR2 is SYGVKD. Trimming took 2 bases from V and 6 from J; bases not matched to a gene: 7. In DNA form, the CDR3 reads TGTGCCATCAGTGAGGGAAGGACAGGGGCGGATGAAAAACTGTTTTTT. Translated, it gives CAISEGRTGADEKLFF.

This clonotype was observed a single time. The CDR3 is CASSIGTGSFYEQYF. CDR3 sequence (DNA): TGTGCCAGTAGCATTGGGACAGGTTCCTTCTACGAGCAGTACTTC. The J gene is TRBJ2-7, the V gene TRBV19; 8 nucleotides line up with TRBD1. V was clipped by 6 bases and J by 3 bases; unmatched bases: 10. CDR3 length: 15 amino acids. Per the germline V gene, CDR1 is LNHDA and CDR2 is SQIVND (reference sequence). Complete variable domain (other parts from reference TRBV19 and TRBJ2-7): DGGITQSPKYLFRKEGQNVTLSCEQNLNHDAMYWYRQDPGQGLRLIYYSQIVNDFQKGDIAEGYSVSREKKESFPLTVTSAQKNPTAFYLCASSIGTGSFYEQYFGPGTRLTVT.

The chain joins TRBV2 to TRBJ2-1; possibly TRBD1 for D (6 bases). The CDR3 runs to 14 residues. V lost 8 bases, J lost 0 bases, and 11 bases lay in between. CDR1 SNHLY and CDR2 FYNNEI come from the germline V gene. DNA for the CDR3: TGTGCCAGCGGTAACAGGGCCTCCTACAATGAGCAGTTCTTC. Amino acid sequence: CASGNRASYNEQFF.

The rearrangement uses TRBV6-1 and TRBJ1-4; D uncertain. The CDR3 contains 17 residues. V was trimmed by 6 bases and J by 0 bases, leaving 17 bases between them. The germline CDR1 and CDR2 sequences are MNHNS and SASEGT. CDR3 sequence: CASRIPGRGATNEKLFF. For the CDR3, the DNA is TGTGCCAGCAGGATCCCAGGACGAGGTGCAACTAATGAAAAACTGTTTTTT.